The source of this T cell receptor beta chain is a study of blood T cells in healthy people across ages. Next came a second PCR, run for about 7 to 12 cycles, which used a sample-barcoded 5' primer along with a J-beta primer mix. Each cDNA molecule, via a template-switch adaptor with 12 random nucleotides, was tagged. Each CDR3 protein is one row after TCRdb ran MiXCR on the 5' RACE reads. The sample contains 500,000 to 550,000 distinct CDR3 sequences, nearly 25% of which appear only once. In germline, CDR1 is LGHNA, CDR2 YSLEER. The germline V and J ends were trimmed by 5 bases and 10 bases, with 18 bases remaining between them. CDR3 length: 14 amino acids. About 10 milliliters was the volume of peripheral blood drawn from each donor. These data are also associated with another study on T cells of mothers and their children. As that report states: A few healthy Caucasian mothers, along with their six children, served as the donors. The shaping of TCR recombination output by thymic selection is similar in related and unrelated pairs.

This chain uses TRBV4-3 with TRBJ2-1; D tentatively fits TRBD1 or TRBD2 (6 bases each). This TCR came from a boy younger than 18 in good health. The source material was blood. This chain's CDR3 is CASSSHYGGQEQFF. The CDR3 DNA reads TGCGCCAGCAGCTCACATTACGGGGGCCAGGAGCAGTTCTTC.